What follows are 14 T cell receptor beta chains derived from one specimen sequenced in a study of T cell responses to AZD1222 COVID-19 vaccine. The repertoire was sequenced with immunoSEQ multiplex PCR; TCRdb's copy has only in-frame clones and lacks some. The table records over 120,000 clones, 85% to 95% of them present only once. Sample: peripheral blood, taken on day 0 of AZD1222 vaccination. The receptor source for this set is an adult in good health.

V usage is TRBV14 and J usage is TRBJ2-2; TRBD1 might be the D (5 bases). This CDR3 is built from 14 residues. V lost 4 bases to trimming and J lost 6 bases, with 12 bases between them. The germline gives CDR1 SGHDN, CDR2 FVKESK. CDR3 DNA: TGTGCCAGCAGCCTTTTCAGGGAAGCCGGGGAGCTGTTTTTT. Its protein product is CASSLFREAGELFF.

The chain uses TRBV3-1 (or the pseudogene TRBV3-2) and TRBJ1-3; tentatively, D is TRBD1 (5 bases). Trimming pared 1 base from V and 7 bases from J, leaving 8 bases between. The CDR3 length is 13 residues. The germline gives CDR1 LGHDT, CDR2 YNNKEL (reference sequence). The CDR3 bases are TGTGCCAGCAGCCAAGGCAGGGTGAACACCATATATTTT. Translating it yields CASSQGRVNTIYF.

The chain combines TRBV12-3 or TRBV12-4 with TRBJ1-2; 9 bases map to TRBD1. V dropped 3 bases and J dropped 7; count of bases not matched to a gene: 3. The CDR3 sequence is 13 residues long. Here the CDR3 DNA reads TGTGCCAGCAGTTTGGGACAGGGACGTGGCTACACCTTC. Translating it yields CASSLGQGRGYTF.

J is TRBJ1-3 and V is TRBV11-2; no reliable D call. The CDR3 is made up of 16 amino acids. The germline V gene encodes CDR1 SGHAT and CDR2 FQNNGV. Trimming shortened V by 1 base and J by 2 bases, and 12 bases separated the two germline ends. CDR3 loop: CASSLGAARAGNTIYF. The CDR3 coding sequence is TGTGCCAGCAGCTTAGGAGCGGCCCGGGCTGGAAACACCATATATTTT.

The rearrangement uses TRBV4-2 and TRBJ2-3; the match to TRBD2 covers 13 bases. V was pared by 4 bases and J by 4 bases, with 11 bases of the junction left unmatched. The CDR3 sequence is 18 residues long. CDR1 and CDR2 (germline): LGHNA, YNFKEQ. CDR3 sequence reads: CASSPLLAGGPVSDTQYF. Written as DNA, the CDR3 is TGTGCCAGCAGCCCTCTACTAGCGGGAGGGCCTGTGTCAGATACGCAGTATTTT.

This clone was observed a single time. This chain joins TRBV3-1 (or the pseudogene TRBV3-2) and TRBJ1-3; tentative D call: TRBD1 (6 bases). Per germline, CDR1 LGHDT and CDR2 YNNKEL (reference sequence). V lost 1 base, J lost 2 bases, and 9 bases lay in between. The CDR3 extends over 15 amino acids. CDR3 protein: CASSQGRGTGNTIYF. The DNA for the CDR3 is TGTGCCAGCAGCCAAGGAAGGGGGACTGGAAACACCATATATTTT.

The chain links TRBV4-1 to TRBJ1-1; no firm D call. The CDR3 is 14 amino acids. In germline, CDR1 is MGHRA, CDR2 YSYEKL. Trimming removed 1 base from V and 1 base from J, with 7 bases in between. The CDR3 sequence is CASSQVSENTEAFF. In nucleotides, the CDR3 is TGCGCCAGCAGCCAAGTCAGCGAGAACACTGAAGCTTTCTTT.

The chain recombines TRBV12-5 with TRBJ1-4; D uncertain. The length of the CDR3 is 14 residues. Germline lookup yields CDR1 LGHNT and CDR2 FRNRAP. V was cut by 1 base and J by 7 bases, with 10 bases left in between. CDR3 nucleotide sequence: TGTGCTAGTGGTTTGGGGGCGCAGGTTGAAAAACTGTTTTTT. Its protein product is CASGLGAQVEKLFF. The full variable domain, in which reference TRBV12-5 and TRBJ1-4 provide the parts outside the CDR3, is DARVTQTPRHKVTEMGQEVTMRCQPILGHNTVFWYRQTMMQGLELLAYFRNRAPLDDSGMPKDRFSAEMPDATLATLKIQPSEPRDSAVYFCASGLGAQVEKLFFGSGTQLSVL.

The chain employs TRBV29-1 and TRBJ2-7; 11 bases agree with TRBD1. Germline V gives CDR1 SQVTM, CDR2 ANQGSEA. V lost 4 bases, J lost 4 bases, and 12 bases stayed unmatched. This CDR3 spans 16 amino acids. CDR3 DNA sequence: TGCAGCGTTGGGACCTCTCGGGACAGGGGGGCTTACGAGCAGTACTTC. Its translation is CSVGTSRDRGAYEQYF.

The V call is TRBV5-1, the J call TRBJ1-2; 11 bases line up with TRBD1. Germline V gene lookup returns CDR1 SGHRS and CDR2 YFSETQ. This CDR3 is 14 amino acids long. Losses at the gene ends were 4 bases for V and 7 bases for J; bases not matched to a gene: 6. The CDR3 region is CASSIGTGGGGYTF. As DNA, the CDR3 is TGCGCCAGCAGCATAGGGACAGGGGGTGGTGGCTACACCTTC.

This chain uses TRBV7-3 with TRBJ2-3; 7 bases fit TRBD2. J was trimmed by 2 bases and V by 5 bases; bases with no gene match: 19. This CDR3 is 19 amino acids long. Per the germline V gene, CDR1 is SGHTA and CDR2 is FQGTGA. In DNA form, the CDR3 reads TGTGCCAGCAGCCGAGGACGGCCCGGGGAGGGACCCCCCACAGATACGCAGTATTTT. It yields the protein CASSRGRPGEGPPTDTQYF.

This chain uses TRBV20-1 with TRBJ2-5; no reliable D call. CDR1 is DFQATT, CDR2 SNEGSKA, per germline (reference sequence). V shed 7 bases and J shed 5 bases, with 11 bases lying between them. There are 11 residues in the CDR3. This chain's CDR3 is CSEVVGETQYF. In nucleotides, the CDR3 is TGCAGTGAGGTGGTCGGGGAGACCCAGTACTTC.

The chain has TRBV6-1 and TRBJ2-1; 7 nucleotides match TRBD1. This CDR3 has 17 residues. Unmatched junction bases numbered 7, after V lost 0 bases and J lost 2 bases. CDR1 MNHNS and CDR2 SASEGT come from the germline V gene. The CDR3 protein is CASSEAPRQGPYNEQFF. CDR3 in DNA: TGTGCCAGCAGTGAAGCGCCCAGACAGGGACCCTACAATGAGCAGTTCTTC.

V usage is TRBV10-2 and J usage is TRBJ2-4; D gene uncertain. Looked up from germline, CDR1 is WSHSY and CDR2 is SAAADI. Trimming shortened V by 3 bases and J by 0 bases, and 6 bases separated the two germline ends. The CDR3 consists of 14 residues. The CDR3, as DNA: TGCGCCAGCAGTGAAGATCTAGCCAAAAACATTCAGTACTTC. Translation gives CASSEDLAKNIQYF.